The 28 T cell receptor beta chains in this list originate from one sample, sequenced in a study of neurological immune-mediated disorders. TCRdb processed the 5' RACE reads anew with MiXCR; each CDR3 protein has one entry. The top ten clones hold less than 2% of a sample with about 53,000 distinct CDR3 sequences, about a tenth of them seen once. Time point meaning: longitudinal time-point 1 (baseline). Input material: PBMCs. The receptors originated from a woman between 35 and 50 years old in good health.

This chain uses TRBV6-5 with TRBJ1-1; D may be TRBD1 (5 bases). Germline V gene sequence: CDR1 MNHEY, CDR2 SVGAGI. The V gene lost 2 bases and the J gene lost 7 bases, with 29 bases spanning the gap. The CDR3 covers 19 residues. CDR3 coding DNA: TGTGCCAGCAGTTACACATGCCACAAAATGGGGCGCCGGGTGAATGAAGCTTTCTTT. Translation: CASSYTCHKMGRRVNEAFF.

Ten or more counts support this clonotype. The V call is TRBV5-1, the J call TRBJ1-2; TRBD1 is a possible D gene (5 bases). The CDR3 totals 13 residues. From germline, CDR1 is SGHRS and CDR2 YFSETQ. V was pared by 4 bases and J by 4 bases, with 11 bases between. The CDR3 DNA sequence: TGCGCCAGCAGCCTGACAGAATCCTATGGCTACACCTTC. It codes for CASSLTESYGYTF. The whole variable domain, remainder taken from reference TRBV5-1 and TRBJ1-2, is KAGVTQTPRYLIKTRGQQVTLSCSPISGHRSVSWYQQTPGQGLQFLFEYFSETQRNKGNFPGRFSGRQFSNSRSEMNVSTLELGDSALYLCASSLTESYGYTFGSGTRLTVV.

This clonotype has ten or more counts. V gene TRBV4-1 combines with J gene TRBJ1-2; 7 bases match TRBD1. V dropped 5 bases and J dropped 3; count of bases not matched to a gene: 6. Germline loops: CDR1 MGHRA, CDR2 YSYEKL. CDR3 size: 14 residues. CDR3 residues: CASSVPGTDYGYTF. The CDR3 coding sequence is TGCGCCAGCAGCGTTCCCGGGACAGACTATGGCTACACCTTC.

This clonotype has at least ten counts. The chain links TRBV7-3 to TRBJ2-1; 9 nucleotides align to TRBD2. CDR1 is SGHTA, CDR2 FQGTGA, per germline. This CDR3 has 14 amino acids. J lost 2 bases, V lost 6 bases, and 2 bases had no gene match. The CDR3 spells CASRPSGTYNEQFF. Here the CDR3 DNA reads TGTGCCAGCAGGCCTAGCGGGACCTACAATGAGCAGTTCTTC.

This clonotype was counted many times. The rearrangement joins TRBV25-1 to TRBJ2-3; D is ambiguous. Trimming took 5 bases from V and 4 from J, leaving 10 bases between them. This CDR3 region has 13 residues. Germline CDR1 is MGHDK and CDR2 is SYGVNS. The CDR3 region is CASSQASSDTQYF. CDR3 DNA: TGTGCCAGCAGTCAAGCCAGCTCAGATACGCAGTATTTT.

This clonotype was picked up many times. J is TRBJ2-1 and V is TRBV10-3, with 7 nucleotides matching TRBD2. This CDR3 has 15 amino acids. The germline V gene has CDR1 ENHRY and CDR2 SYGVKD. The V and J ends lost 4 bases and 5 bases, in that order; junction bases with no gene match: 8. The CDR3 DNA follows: TGTGCCATCAGTGCGGCGGCTAGCGGTAACAATGAGCAGTTCTTC. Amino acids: CAISAAASGNNEQFF.

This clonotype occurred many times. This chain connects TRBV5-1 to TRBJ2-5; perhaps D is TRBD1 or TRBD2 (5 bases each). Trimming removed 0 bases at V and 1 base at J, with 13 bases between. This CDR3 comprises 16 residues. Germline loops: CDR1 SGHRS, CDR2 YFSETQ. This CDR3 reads CASSLEGEPIQETQYF. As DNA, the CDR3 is TGCGCCAGCAGCTTGGAAGGGGAGCCTATCCAAGAGACCCAGTACTTC.

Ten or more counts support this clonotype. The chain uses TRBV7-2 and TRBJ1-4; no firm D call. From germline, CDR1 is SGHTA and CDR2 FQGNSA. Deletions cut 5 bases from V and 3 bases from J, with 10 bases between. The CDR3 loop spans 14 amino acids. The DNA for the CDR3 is TGTGCCAGCAGCCGGTTAGCATCTAATGAAAAACTGTTTTTT. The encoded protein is CASSRLASNEKLFF.

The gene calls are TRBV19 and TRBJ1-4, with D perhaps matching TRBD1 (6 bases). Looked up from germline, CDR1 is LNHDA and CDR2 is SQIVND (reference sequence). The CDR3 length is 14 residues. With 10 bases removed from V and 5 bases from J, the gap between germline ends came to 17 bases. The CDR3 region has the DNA TGTGCCACCACCCTGGGGGGCATGAATGAAAAACTGTTTTTT. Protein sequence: CATTLGGMNEKLFF. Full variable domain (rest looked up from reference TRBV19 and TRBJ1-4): DGGITQSPKYLFRKEGQNVTLSCEQNLNHDAMYWYRQDPGQGLRLIYYSQIVNDFQKGDIAEGYSVSREKKESFPLTVTSAQKNPTAFYLCATTLGGMNEKLFFGSGTQLSVL.

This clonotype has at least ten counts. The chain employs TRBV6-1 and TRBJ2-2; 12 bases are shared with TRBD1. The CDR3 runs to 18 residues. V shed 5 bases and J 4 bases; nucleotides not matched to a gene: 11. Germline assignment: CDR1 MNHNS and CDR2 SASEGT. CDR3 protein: CASSPPSGTGGPTGELFF. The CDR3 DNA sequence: TGTGCCAGCAGTCCCCCCTCCGGGACAGGGGGCCCCACCGGGGAGCTGTTTTTT.

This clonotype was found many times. The CDR3 spells CSVIVGIEAFF. The CDR3, as DNA: TGCAGCGTTATCGTGGGGATTGAAGCTTTCTTT. The chain carries TRBV29-1 and TRBJ1-1; D gene uncertain. Trimming took off 5 bases at V and 7 bases at J, with 11 bases between the two ends. The germline CDR1 and CDR2 sequences are SQVTM and ANQGSEA. The CDR3 length is 11 residues.

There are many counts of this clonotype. CDR3 region: CASSYVKGTDTQYF. The CDR3 region has the DNA TGTGCCAGCAGTTATGTAAAGGGCACAGATACGCAGTATTTT. This chain uses TRBV6-2 or TRBV6-3 with TRBJ2-3; no firm D call. CDR3 length: 14 amino acids. Germline CDR1 reads MNHEY; CDR2 reads SVGEGT. Trimming left V 3 bases short and J 1 base short, with 8 bases between.

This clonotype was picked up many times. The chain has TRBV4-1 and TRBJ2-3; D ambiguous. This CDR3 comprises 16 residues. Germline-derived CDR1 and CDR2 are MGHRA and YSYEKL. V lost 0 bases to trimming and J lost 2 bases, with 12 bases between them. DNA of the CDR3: TGCGCCAGCAGCCAAGATAAACCCTCCCTCACAGATACGCAGTATTTT. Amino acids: CASSQDKPSLTDTQYF.

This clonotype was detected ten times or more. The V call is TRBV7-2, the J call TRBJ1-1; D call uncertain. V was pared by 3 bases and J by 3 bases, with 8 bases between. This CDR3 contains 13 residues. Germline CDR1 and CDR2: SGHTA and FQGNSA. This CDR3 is CASSFHVDTEAFF. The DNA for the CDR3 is TGTGCCAGCAGCTTCCACGTGGACACTGAAGCTTTCTTT.

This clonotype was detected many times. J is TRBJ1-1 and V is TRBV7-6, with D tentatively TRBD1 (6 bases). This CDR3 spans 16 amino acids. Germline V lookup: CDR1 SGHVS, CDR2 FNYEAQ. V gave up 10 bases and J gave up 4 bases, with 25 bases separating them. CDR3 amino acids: CATKTGGQGISTEAFF. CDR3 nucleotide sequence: TGTGCCACCAAGACGGGGGGCCAGGGGATTTCCACTGAAGCTTTCTTT.

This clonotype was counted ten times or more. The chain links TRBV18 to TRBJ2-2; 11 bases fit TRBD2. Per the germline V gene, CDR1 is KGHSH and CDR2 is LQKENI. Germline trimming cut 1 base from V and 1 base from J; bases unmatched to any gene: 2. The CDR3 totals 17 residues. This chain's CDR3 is CASSPQGLAGNTGELFF. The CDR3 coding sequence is TGTGCCAGCTCACCACAAGGACTAGCGGGGAACACCGGGGAGCTGTTTTTT.

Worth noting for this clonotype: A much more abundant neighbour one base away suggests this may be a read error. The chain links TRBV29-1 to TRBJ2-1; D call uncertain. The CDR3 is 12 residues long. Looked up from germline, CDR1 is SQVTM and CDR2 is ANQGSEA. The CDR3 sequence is CRAGYSIYEQFF. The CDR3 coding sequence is TGCAGAGCCGGATACAGCATCTATGAGCAGTTCTTC.

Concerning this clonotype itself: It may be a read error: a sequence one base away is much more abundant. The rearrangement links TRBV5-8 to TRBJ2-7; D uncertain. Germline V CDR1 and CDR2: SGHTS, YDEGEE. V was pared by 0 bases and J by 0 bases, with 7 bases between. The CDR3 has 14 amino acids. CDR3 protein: CASSLADDSYEQYF. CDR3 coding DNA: TGTGCCAGCAGCTTGGCCGATGACTCCTACGAGCAGTACTTC.

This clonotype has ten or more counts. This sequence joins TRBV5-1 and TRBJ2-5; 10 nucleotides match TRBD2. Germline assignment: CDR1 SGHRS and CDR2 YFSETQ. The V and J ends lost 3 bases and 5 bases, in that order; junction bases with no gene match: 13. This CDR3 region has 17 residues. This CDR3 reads CASSSPSGSDYVETQYF. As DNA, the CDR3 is TGCGCCAGCAGCTCCCCTAGCGGGAGTGATTATGTGGAGACCCAGTACTTC.

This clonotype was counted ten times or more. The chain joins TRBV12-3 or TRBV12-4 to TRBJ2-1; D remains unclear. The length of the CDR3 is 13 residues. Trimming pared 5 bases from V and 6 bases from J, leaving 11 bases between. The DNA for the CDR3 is TGTGCCAGCAGTCTCCCCCCCGGCAATGAGCAGTTCTTC. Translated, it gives CASSLPPGNEQFF.

DNA of the CDR3: TGCGCCAGCAGCCAAGCTACCGGGTCCAACGACTATGGCTACACCTTC. This sequence encodes CASSQATGSNDYGYTF. The chain employs TRBV4-3 and TRBJ1-2, with D hard to call. With 1 base removed from V and 3 bases from J, the gap between germline ends came to 15 bases. Germline values: CDR1 LGHNA, CDR2 YSLEER. The CDR3 covers 16 residues.

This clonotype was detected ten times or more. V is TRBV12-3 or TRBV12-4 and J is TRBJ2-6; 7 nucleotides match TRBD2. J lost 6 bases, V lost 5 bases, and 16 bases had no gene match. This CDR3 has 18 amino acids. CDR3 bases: TGTGCCAGCAGTCCCGCCGGGGAGGGCAGGGCTCTGGCCAACGTCCTGACTTTC. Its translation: CASSPAGEGRALANVLTF.

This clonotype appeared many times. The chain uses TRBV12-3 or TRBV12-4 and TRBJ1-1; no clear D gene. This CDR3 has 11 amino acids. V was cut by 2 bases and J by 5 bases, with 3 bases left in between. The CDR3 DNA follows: TGTGCCAGCAGTTTACCTACTGAAGCTTTCTTT. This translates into CASSLPTEAFF.

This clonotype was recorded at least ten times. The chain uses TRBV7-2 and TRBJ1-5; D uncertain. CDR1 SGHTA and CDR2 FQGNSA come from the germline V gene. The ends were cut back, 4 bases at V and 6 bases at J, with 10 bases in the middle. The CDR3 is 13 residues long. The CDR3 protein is CASSSPGAQPQHF. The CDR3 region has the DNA TGTGCCAGCAGCTCTCCAGGCGCTCAGCCCCAGCATTTT.

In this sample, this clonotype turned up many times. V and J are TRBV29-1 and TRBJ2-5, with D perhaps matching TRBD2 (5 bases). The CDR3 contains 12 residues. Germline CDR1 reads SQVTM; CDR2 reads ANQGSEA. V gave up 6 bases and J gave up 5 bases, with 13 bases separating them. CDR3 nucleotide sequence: TGCAGCGTCCTTCGGGGAGCGGAGACCCAGTACTTC. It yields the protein CSVLRGAETQYF.

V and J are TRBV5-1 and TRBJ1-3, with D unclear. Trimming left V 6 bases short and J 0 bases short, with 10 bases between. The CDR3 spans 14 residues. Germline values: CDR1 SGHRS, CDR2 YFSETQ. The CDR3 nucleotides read TGCGCCAGCAAAGAGGTTCCCTCTGGAAACACCATATATTTT. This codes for CASKEVPSGNTIYF.

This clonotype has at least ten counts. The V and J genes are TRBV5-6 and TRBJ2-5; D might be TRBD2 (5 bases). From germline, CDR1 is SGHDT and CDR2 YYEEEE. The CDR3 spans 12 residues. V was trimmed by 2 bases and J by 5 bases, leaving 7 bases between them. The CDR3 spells CASSFGGETQYF. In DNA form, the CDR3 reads TGTGCCAGCAGCTTCGGCGGGGAGACCCAGTACTTC.

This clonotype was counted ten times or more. CDR3 nucleotides: TGTGCCAGCAGTGGACGACAGGGAGCCGGGGAGCTGTTTTTT. This translates into CASSGRQGAGELFF. The rearrangement joins TRBV2 to TRBJ2-2, with TRBD1 identical over 7 bases. There are 14 residues in the CDR3. Germline values: CDR1 SNHLY, CDR2 FYNNEI. V lost 4 bases to trimming and J lost 6 bases; unmatched junction nucleotides: 5.